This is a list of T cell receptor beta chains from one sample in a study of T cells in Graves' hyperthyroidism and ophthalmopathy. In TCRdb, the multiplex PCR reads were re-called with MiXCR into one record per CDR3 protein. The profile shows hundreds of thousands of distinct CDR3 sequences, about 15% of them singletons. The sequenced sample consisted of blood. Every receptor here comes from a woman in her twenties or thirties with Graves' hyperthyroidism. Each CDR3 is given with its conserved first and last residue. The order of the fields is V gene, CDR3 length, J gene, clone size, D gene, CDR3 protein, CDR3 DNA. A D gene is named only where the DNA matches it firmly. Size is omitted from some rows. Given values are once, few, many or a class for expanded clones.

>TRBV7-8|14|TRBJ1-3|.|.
CASSLAGLGREGYF
TGTGCCAGCAGCTTAGCGGGGTTGGGCAGGGAGGGATATTTT
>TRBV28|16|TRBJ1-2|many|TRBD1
CASAGRTGPTGNGYTF
TGTGCCAGCGCCGGAAGGACAGGGCCAACGGGGAATGGCTACACCTTC
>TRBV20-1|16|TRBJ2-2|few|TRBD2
CSAPRLAGAGTGELFF
TGCAGTGCTCCTCGACTAGCGGGGGCAGGCACCGGGGAGCTGTTTTTT
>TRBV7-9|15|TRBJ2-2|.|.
CASSLRTPVTGELFF
TGTGCCAGCAGCTTGCGGACTCCGGTTACCGGGGAGCTGTTTTTT
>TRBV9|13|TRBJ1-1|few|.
CASSTPEGGEAFF
TGTGCCAGCAGCACGCCTGAAGGAGGAGAGGCTTTCTTT
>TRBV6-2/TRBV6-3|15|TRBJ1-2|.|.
CASSYSPGLNYGYTF
TGTGCCAGCAGTTACTCGCCAGGCCTAAACTATGGCTACACCTTC
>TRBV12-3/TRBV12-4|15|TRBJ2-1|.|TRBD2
CASERRGGGHNEQFF
TGTGCCAGCGAACGTCGAGGCGGGGGGCACAATGAGCAGTTCTTC
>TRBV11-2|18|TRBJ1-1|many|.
CASSLGVGRAPEGTEAFF
TGTGCCAGCAGCTTAGGCGTGGGTCGAGCCCCCGAGGGCACTGAAGCTTTCTTT
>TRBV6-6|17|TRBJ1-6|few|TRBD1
CASSSQFPGQGGSPLHF
TGTGCCAGCAGTTCCCAATTTCCGGGACAGGGAGGGTCACCCCTCCACTTT
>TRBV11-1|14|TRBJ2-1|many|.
CAISSGAPYNEQFF
TGTGCCATCTCAAGTGGAGCGCCCTACAATGAGCAGTTCTTC
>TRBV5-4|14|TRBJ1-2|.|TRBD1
CASRKVGQGRGYTF
TGTGCCAGCAGGAAAGTAGGACAGGGCAGGGGCTACACCTTC
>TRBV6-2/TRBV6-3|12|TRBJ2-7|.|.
CASRTPTYEQYF
TGTGCCAGCAGGACCCCAACCTACGAGCAGTACTTC
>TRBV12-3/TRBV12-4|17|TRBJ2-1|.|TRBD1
CASSRRTGTGGSDEQFF
TGTGCCAGCAGTCGACGGACCGGGACAGGGGGCTCCGATGAGCAGTTCTTC
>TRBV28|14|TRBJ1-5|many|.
CASSLGGNYQPQHF
TGTGCCAGCAGTTTAGGGGGCAATTATCAGCCCCAGCATTTT